These T cell receptor beta chains were read from a single sample in a study of OX40 agonist ivuxolimab in advanced cancers. Data came from immunoSEQ multiplex PCR; TCRdb stores just in-frame clones and leaves some out. The sample has tens of thousands of clones, more than 70% seen once. The starting material was CD4+ or CD8+ T cells sorted from blood, obtained in a trial of the OX40 agonist ivuxolimab. These receptor sequences come from an adult with an advanced solid tumor such as melanoma, head and neck, liver or kidney cancer. The CDR3 runs from the conserved cysteine through the conserved F or W. A D gene is named only where the DNA matches it firmly. Clone size appears in some rows only: once, few, many, or a class for an expanded clone.

cdr3_aa: CASSSPGTSGRGYNEQFF
cdr3_nt: TGTGCCAGCAGCTCCCCCGGGACTAGCGGGAGGGGATACAATGAGCAGTTCTTC
d_call: TRBD2
j_call: TRBJ2-1
v_call: TRBV7-9
clone_size: NA

cdr3_aa: CASSSPSVQQAQHF
cdr3_nt: TGTGCCAGCAGTTCCCCCTCCGTACAGCAGGCCCAGCATTTT
d_call: NA
j_call: TRBJ1-5
v_call: TRBV28
clone_size: NA

cdr3_aa: CASRAGGGRGNEQFF
cdr3_nt: TGTGCCAGCAGGGCTGGAGGGGGGCGTGGCAATGAGCAGTTCTTC
d_call: NA
j_call: TRBJ2-1
v_call: TRBV6-6
clone_size: NA

cdr3_aa: CASSLADGTDTQYF
cdr3_nt: TGTGCCAGCAGCTTAGCTGATGGCACAGATACGCAGTATTTT
d_call: NA
j_call: TRBJ2-3
v_call: TRBV7-6
clone_size: NA

cdr3_aa: CASSIQGAYEQYF
cdr3_nt: TGTGCCAGCAGTATACAGGGGGCCTACGAGCAGTACTTC
d_call: TRBD1
j_call: TRBJ2-7
v_call: TRBV6-5
clone_size: NA

cdr3_aa: CASSEPGLAAYEQYF
cdr3_nt: TGTGCCAGCAGTGAACCTGGGCTAGCGGCCTACGAGCAGTACTTC
d_call: TRBD2
j_call: TRBJ2-7
v_call: TRBV6-1
clone_size: NA

cdr3_aa: CASSLADGSTDTQYF
cdr3_nt: TGTGCCAGCAGCTTAGCCGACGGAAGCACAGATACGCAGTATTTT
d_call: NA
j_call: TRBJ2-3
v_call: TRBV7-6
clone_size: NA

cdr3_aa: CASSEYANEQFF
cdr3_nt: TGTGCCAGCAGTGAATATGCGAATGAGCAGTTCTTC
d_call: NA
j_call: TRBJ2-1
v_call: TRBV2
clone_size: NA

cdr3_aa: CASSPYVRAGNEQYF
cdr3_nt: TGTGCCAGCAGCCCGTACGTGAGGGCGGGCAACGAGCAGTACTTC
d_call: NA
j_call: TRBJ2-7
v_call: TRBV5-5
clone_size: NA

cdr3_aa: CASSRIQSSYNEQFF
cdr3_nt: TGTGCCAGCAGTAGAATACAGAGCTCCTACAATGAGCAGTTCTTC
d_call: NA
j_call: TRBJ2-1
v_call: TRBV6-5
clone_size: NA

cdr3_aa: CASSYGSNQPQHF
cdr3_nt: TGTGCCAGCAGTTACGGTAGCAATCAGCCCCAGCATTTT
d_call: NA
j_call: TRBJ1-5
v_call: TRBV6-6
clone_size: NA

cdr3_aa: CASPCASYEQYF
cdr3_nt: TGTGCCAGTCCGTGTGCCTCCTACGAGCAGTACTTC
d_call: NA
j_call: TRBJ2-7
v_call: TRBV7-2
clone_size: NA

cdr3_aa: CASKGLVVDTQYF
cdr3_nt: TGTGCCAGCAAAGGACTAGTGGTAGATACGCAGTATTTT
d_call: TRBD2
j_call: TRBJ2-3
v_call: TRBV27
clone_size: NA

cdr3_aa: CAWSRGGRIGYTF
cdr3_nt: TGTGCCTGGAGCAGAGGGGGAAGGATTGGCTACACCTTC
d_call: NA
j_call: TRBJ1-2
v_call: TRBV30
clone_size: once

cdr3_aa: CASSLGFSEQYF
cdr3_nt: TGCGCCAGCAGCTTGGGGTTTAGCGAGCAGTACTTC
d_call: NA
j_call: TRBJ2-7
v_call: TRBV5-1
clone_size: NA

cdr3_aa: CASRITGVGANVLTF
cdr3_nt: TGTGCCAGCAGAATCACAGGGGTTGGGGCCAACGTCCTGACTTTC
d_call: TRBD1
j_call: TRBJ2-6
v_call: TRBV6-6
clone_size: once

cdr3_aa: CASSGADSGNTIYF
cdr3_nt: TGTGCCAGCAGTGGTGCAGACTCTGGAAACACCATATATTTT
d_call: NA
j_call: TRBJ1-3
v_call: TRBV25-1
clone_size: few

cdr3_aa: CAWSLGVGYGYTF
cdr3_nt: TGTGCCTGGAGTTTAGGGGTTGGGTATGGCTACACCTTC
d_call: NA
j_call: TRBJ1-2
v_call: TRBV30
clone_size: NA

cdr3_aa: CASKPGLAGIDTQYF
cdr3_nt: TGTGCCAGCAAACCGGGACTAGCGGGAATAGATACGCAGTATTTT
d_call: TRBD2
j_call: TRBJ2-3
v_call: TRBV2
clone_size: NA

cdr3_aa: CASSPKLPTDTQYF
cdr3_nt: TGTGCCAGTAGTCCAAAACTCCCCACAGATACGCAGTATTTT
d_call: NA
j_call: TRBJ2-3
v_call: TRBV19
clone_size: NA

cdr3_aa: CASQSRWRSYEQYF
cdr3_nt: TGTGCCAGTCAAAGTCGGTGGAGGTCCTACGAGCAGTACTTC
d_call: NA
j_call: TRBJ2-7
v_call: TRBV2
clone_size: NA

cdr3_aa: CASGGGYEQYF
cdr3_nt: TGTGCTAGTGGTGGGGGGTACGAGCAGTACTTC
d_call: NA
j_call: TRBJ2-7
v_call: TRBV12-5
clone_size: NA

cdr3_aa: CASGGGTSTDTQYF
cdr3_nt: TGTGCCAGCGGAGGAGGGACTAGCACAGATACGCAGTATTTT
d_call: NA
j_call: TRBJ2-3
v_call: TRBV7-8
clone_size: NA

cdr3_aa: CASSLEVNTEAFF
cdr3_nt: TGCGCCAGCAGCTTGGAAGTGAACACTGAAGCTTTCTTT
d_call: NA
j_call: TRBJ1-1
v_call: TRBV5-1
clone_size: NA

cdr3_aa: CASSLGIQETQYF
cdr3_nt: TGTGCCAGCAGCTTAGGTATCCAAGAGACCCAGTACTTC
d_call: NA
j_call: TRBJ2-5
v_call: TRBV7-9
clone_size: few

cdr3_aa: CASSVRGGPNTEAFF
cdr3_nt: TGTGCCAGCAGCGTTCGGGGGGGACCGAACACTGAAGCTTTCTTT
d_call: NA
j_call: TRBJ1-1
v_call: TRBV9
clone_size: NA

cdr3_aa: CATLSPSGTSGEQYF
cdr3_nt: TGTGCCACCCTTTCGCCGAGCGGGACGAGCGGGGAGCAGTACTTC
d_call: TRBD2
j_call: TRBJ2-7
v_call: TRBV28
clone_size: NA

cdr3_aa: CASSLTAAPGYTF
cdr3_nt: TGTGCCAGCAGCTTAACGGCAGCTCCTGGCTACACCTTC
d_call: NA
j_call: TRBJ1-2
v_call: TRBV7-9
clone_size: NA

cdr3_aa: CASSQRLEQFF
cdr3_nt: TGCGCCAGCAGTCAACGGTTGGAGCAGTTCTTC
d_call: NA
j_call: TRBJ2-1
v_call: TRBV23-1
clone_size: NA

cdr3_aa: CASSSPGKYGYTF
cdr3_nt: TGTGCCAGCAGTTCCCCGGGAAAGTATGGCTACACCTTC
d_call: NA
j_call: TRBJ1-2
v_call: TRBV7-2
clone_size: few

cdr3_aa: CASSIILGSSADTQYF
cdr3_nt: TGTGCCAGTAGTATTATCCTAGGGAGTTCGGCAGATACGCAGTATTTT
d_call: NA
j_call: TRBJ2-3
v_call: TRBV19
clone_size: NA

cdr3_aa: CASSRGTSVYGYTF
cdr3_nt: TGTGCCAGCAGCCGTGGGACATCGGTCTATGGCTACACCTTC
d_call: NA
j_call: TRBJ1-2
v_call: TRBV11-3
clone_size: once

cdr3_aa: CASSIEGLAGNTIYF
cdr3_nt: TGTGCCAGTAGTATTGAAGGACTGGCTGGAAACACCATATATTTT
d_call: NA
j_call: TRBJ1-3
v_call: TRBV19
clone_size: NA

cdr3_aa: CASSDREGGTEAFF
cdr3_nt: TGTGCCAGCAGCGATCGCGAGGGGGGCACTGAAGCTTTCTTT
d_call: NA
j_call: TRBJ1-1
v_call: TRBV7-9
clone_size: once

cdr3_aa: CASSPQGGPTYEQYF
cdr3_nt: TGTGCCAGCTCACCCCAAGGAGGGCCCACCTACGAGCAGTACTTC
d_call: NA
j_call: TRBJ2-7
v_call: TRBV18
clone_size: NA

cdr3_aa: CASSLVSALEKLFF
cdr3_nt: TGTGCCAGCAGCTTGGTCTCCGCTCTTGAGAAACTGTTTTTT
d_call: NA
j_call: TRBJ1-4
v_call: TRBV5-5
clone_size: NA

cdr3_aa: CASSFMGRGRSIRTEAFF
cdr3_nt: TGTGCCAGCAGTTTTATGGGCAGGGGGCGAAGTATCCGCACTGAAGCTTTCTTT
d_call: TRBD1
j_call: TRBJ1-1
v_call: TRBV27
clone_size: NA